Listed below are T cell receptor beta chains from one sample, sequenced in a study of blood T cells in healthy people across ages. TCRdb reprocessed the 5' RACE reads with MiXCR, giving one entry per CDR3 protein. The sample includes 800,000 to 900,000 distinct CDR3 sequences, approximately 59% seen only once; the top ten take 25% to 30%. The sample taken for sequencing was blood. These receptors all come from a young man in good health. Each CDR3 is given with its conserved first and last residue. D genes are given only for firm matches. Clone size appears in some rows only: once, few, many, or a class for an expanded clone.

TRBJ2-3	few	TRBV6-2/TRBV6-3	.	TGTGCCAGCAGTCTTTACGGGGCCGTGAGAGATACGCAGTATTTT	CASSLYGAVRDTQYF
TRBJ2-3	.	TRBV9	TRBD2	TGTGCCAGCAGCGTAGAAGGTGCGGGGGGTCGCACAGATACGCAGTATTTT	CASSVEGAGGRTDTQYF
TRBJ2-5	.	TRBV12-5	.	TGTGCTAGTGGTTTAGAGGGATTGAAGTTCTTC	CASGLEGLKFF
TRBJ2-3	.	TRBV20-1	.	TGCAGTGCTAGATTCCAGGCTAGCACAGATACGCAGTATTTT	CSARFQASTDTQYF
TRBJ1-2	.	TRBV7-8	TRBD1	TGTGCCAGCAGCACGGGACAGGGCCCCTATGGCTACACCTTC	CASSTGQGPYGYTF
TRBJ2-3	.	TRBV20-1	.	TGCAGTGCTAGCCCCTATAGCACAGATACGCAGTATTTT	CSASPYSTDTQYF
TRBJ2-7	few	TRBV28	TRBD1	TGTGCCAGCATCCCGGGACAGGGCGACGAGCAGTACTTC	CASIPGQGDEQYF
TRBJ1-1	.	TRBV7-2	.	TGTGCCAGCCGATCACGAAACGGGGGGAACACTGAAGCTTTCTTT	CASRSRNGGNTEAFF
TRBJ2-2	.	TRBV4-3	TRBD1	TGCGCCAGCAGCCAAGATATGGGACAGGGGGCCGACGGGGAGCTGTTTTTT	CASSQDMGQGADGELFF
TRBJ2-5	.	TRBV15	.	TGTGCCATTAGACTAGGAGGGATTCAAGAGACCCAGTACTTC	CAIRLGGIQETQYF
TRBJ2-1	.	TRBV25-1	TRBD2	TGTGCCAGCATGAGGCTAGCGGGCGACAATGAGCAGTTCTTC	CASMRLAGDNEQFF
TRBJ2-7	.	TRBV5-1	.	TGCGCCAGCAGCCCGGAAGGGTGGACCTACGAGCAGTACTTC	CASSPEGWTYEQYF
TRBJ2-7	once	TRBV7-9	.	TGTGCCAGCAGCTCTACCTTTGGGGATTCCTACGAGCAGTACTTC	CASSSTFGDSYEQYF
TRBJ1-1	.	TRBV5-1	.	TGCGCCAGCAGCTCACCGGAGGGCATAAGATCGAACACTGAAGCTTTCTTT	CASSSPEGIRSNTEAFF
TRBJ2-1	.	TRBV6-2/TRBV6-3	TRBD1	TGTGTCAGCAGTTGGGACAGGGAGATTTGGGGTGAGCAGTTCTTC	CVSSWDREIWGEQFF
TRBJ2-1	.	TRBV4-1	.	TGCGCCAGCAGCCAAGGTGCTTTCATGAGGGGGCAGTTCTTC	CASSQGAFMRGQFF
TRBJ2-3	few	TRBV29-1	.	TGCAGCGTTCGCCCGAACCATCGCACAGATACGCAGTATTTT	CSVRPNHRTDTQYF
TRBJ2-5	.	TRBV20-1	TRBD2	TGCAGTGCCCGGCGGGGGAGCGGGAGAACAGAGACCCAGTACTTC	CSARRGSGRTETQYF
TRBJ2-7	many	TRBV25-1	TRBD1	TGTGCCAGCAGTGGACAGGGGGGGTACGAGCAGTACTTC	CASSGQGGYEQYF
TRBJ2-3	.	TRBV20-1	.	TGCAGTGCTAGTCGGATGGGTGGGACACCGCGCACAGGTACGCAGTATTTT	CSASRMGGTPRTGTQYF
TRBJ2-1	.	TRBV5-8	TRBD1	TGTGCCAGCAGCCTCAACCTACAGGGGGGCGATGAGCAGTTCTTC	CASSLNLQGGDEQFF
TRBJ1-2	.	TRBV4-3	.	TGCGCCAGCAGCCAAGGCCGCATCAACTATGGCTACACCTTC	CASSQGRINYGYTF
TRBJ1-5	.	TRBV7-6	TRBD1	TGTGCCAGCAGCTTAGGCAGGGGACAGGGAAGGCGTCAGCCCCAGCATTTT	CASSLGRGQGRRQPQHF
TRBJ2-3	few	TRBV10-3	.	TGTGCCATCAGCGGAAACAGGTCAGATACGCAGTATTTT	CAISGNRSDTQYF
TRBJ1-2	.	TRBV24-1	.	TGTGCCACCAGTGGGGGCCCCAACTATGGCTACACCTTC	CATSGGPNYGYTF
TRBJ2-5	few	TRBV4-3	.	TGCGCCAGCAGCCAACACTTTACGGGGCAAGAGACCCAGTACTTC	CASSQHFTGQETQYF
TRBJ2-1	many	TRBV18	TRBD2	TGTGCCAGCAGCCCTAGCGGGGCCTACAATGAGCAGTTCTTC	CASSPSGAYNEQFF
TRBJ1-4	.	TRBV4-3	TRBD1	TGCGCCAGCAGCCTGGGGACAGCCGATGAAAAACTGTTTTTT	CASSLGTADEKLFF
TRBJ1-1	.	TRBV3-1	.	TGTGCCAGCAGCCCTCGACGGTACACTGAAGCTTTCTTT	CASSPRRYTEAFF
TRBJ2-7	.	TRBV15	TRBD1	TGTGCCACCAGCAGAGATTCACAGGGGGCCCACTCCTACGAGCAGTACTTC	CATSRDSQGAHSYEQYF
TRBJ2-5	few	TRBV5-1	TRBD2	TGCGCCAGCAGCAAGAAAAAGCGGGAGAAAGAGACCCAGTACTTC	CASSKKKREKETQYF
TRBJ2-2	few	TRBV5-1	.	TGCGCCAGCAGCGACCCAAACACCGGGGAGCTGTTTTTT	CASSDPNTGELFF
TRBJ1-4	.	TRBV27	TRBD1	TGTGCCAGCAGTCCCGGGACAGGGTGGAGGGAAAAATTGTTTTTT	CASSPGTGWREKLFF
TRBJ2-5	.	TRBV7-2	.	TGTGCCAGCAGCAGTAGGGGGGGGGAGAGGGAGACCCAGTACTTC	CASSSRGGERETQYF
TRBJ2-7	.	TRBV5-1	.	TGCGCCAGCAGCTTGGAGTCCGGGGCCAGGGACGAGCAGTACTTC	CASSLESGARDEQYF
TRBJ1-2	.	TRBV2	.	TGTGCCAGCAGTGCAAGACAGAGCTTCTATGGCTACACCTTC	CASSARQSFYGYTF
TRBJ2-3	.	TRBV7-3	TRBD2	TGTGCCAGCAGCCTACTAGCGGGGGCCGAAGATACGCAGTATTTT	CASSLLAGAEDTQYF
TRBJ2-3	.	TRBV7-2	TRBD1	TGTGCCAGCAGCACCGGACAGGTGACAGATACGCAGTATTTT	CASSTGQVTDTQYF
TRBJ1-2	.	TRBV5-5	TRBD1	TGTGCCAGCAGCTTGATAACAGGGGGCCTTGGCTACACCTTC	CASSLITGGLGYTF
TRBJ2-1	.	TRBV4-3	.	TGCGCCAGCAGCCAGGGGGGGCAGCCCTACAATGAGCAGTTCTTC	CASSQGGQPYNEQFF
TRBJ2-1	.	TRBV7-3	TRBD2	TGTGCCAGCAGCTTAACTAGCGGGGGTACCATCTCCTACAATGAGCAGTTCTTC	CASSLTSGGTISYNEQFF
TRBJ1-1	.	TRBV4-3	.	TGCGCCAGCAGCCAAGAATATGCCGGGGGCACTGAAGCTTTCTTT	CASSQEYAGGTEAFF
TRBJ2-1	.	TRBV7-9	TRBD1	TGCGCCAGCAGCGCCCGGTCGGGCAGGGGGATTCGGAGTGAGCAGTTCTTC	CASSARSGRGIRSEQFF
TRBJ2-3	few	TRBV28	.	TGTGCCAGCAGGCCCCTGGACATGGAGTTCACAGATACGCAGTATTTT	CASRPLDMEFTDTQYF
TRBJ2-5	.	TRBV7-6	TRBD2	TGTGCCAGCAGCTACCTCGGGGGTAGCGGGGGGGCCTTGCGAAATGAGCAGTACTTC	CASSYLGGSGGALRNEQYF
TRBJ2-1	.	TRBV7-2	.	TGTGCCAGCAGCCTCCCGAGGGATCAACTCCCGCAGTTCTTC	CASSLPRDQLPQFF
TRBJ2-1	.	TRBV4-2	TRBD2	TGTGCCAGCGGCCAGCTCGGGACTACCTCCTACAATGAGCAGTTCTTC	CASGQLGTTSYNEQFF
TRBJ2-3	once	TRBV12-3/TRBV12-4	.	TGTGCCAGCAGTAACCACAGGGCAACCACAGATACGCAGTATTTT	CASSNHRATTDTQYF
TRBJ1-1	.	TRBV29-1	.	TGCAGCGTTGAAACGGTTGAAGCTTTCTTT	CSVETVEAFF
TRBJ2-3	.	TRBV25-1	TRBD2	TGTGCCAGCAGTGTATTTAGCGGGGGGTTGACAGATACGCAGTATTTT	CASSVFSGGLTDTQYF
TRBJ2-5	.	TRBV25-1	TRBD2	TGTGCCAGCAGTGAATTAGCGGGGGGCCAACAAGAGACCCAGTACTTC	CASSELAGGQQETQYF
TRBJ2-7	.	TRBV7-2	TRBD2	TGTGCCAGCAGCTTCCAGACTAGCGGGGGGCCCTACGAGCAGTACTTC	CASSFQTSGGPYEQYF
TRBJ1-4	once	TRBV10-3	TRBD1	TGTGCCATCAGTGAGTCTCCAGGGGGCGAAAAACTGTTTTTT	CAISESPGGEKLFF
TRBJ1-5	.	TRBV4-1	.	TGCGCCAGCAGCCAGACGGGACCCAATAGCAATCAGCCCCAGCATTTT	CASSQTGPNSNQPQHF
TRBJ2-1	.	TRBV27	.	TGTGCCAGCAGTTCCAGGGAGGGGGGGCAGTTCTTC	CASSSREGGQFF
TRBJ2-1	.	TRBV3-1	TRBD2	TGTGCCAGCAGCCCTCAAGCGGGGAGTGAGCAGTTCTTC	CASSPQAGSEQFF